These T cell receptor beta chains were read from a single sample in a study of T cell repertoires in cytomegalovirus infection. Their antigen targets remain unknown. TCRdb fed the reads into MiXCR, producing one record per CDR3 protein. This sample has 30,000 to 40,000 distinct CDR3 sequences, with about 54% found just once. Material: CD8+ T cells from cultured PBMCs, obtained from culture after CMV antigen stimulation. The receptor source for this set is a human donor in good health (CMV status not recorded). Some clones in this sample may be carry-over from other donors' samples. The CDR3 runs from the conserved cysteine through the conserved F or W. D genes are given only for firm matches. For some rows the clone size is stated as once, few or many, or as a class when expanded; others skip it.

d_gene	v_gene	j_gene	len	abundance	CDR3nt	CDR3aa
TRBD2	TRBV28	TRBJ2-5	15	few	TGTGCCAGCAGTGTGCTAGCGGTACCTCAAGAGACCCAGTACTTC	CASSVLAVPQETQYF
-	TRBV27	TRBJ2-2	15	many	TGTGCCAGCAGTTTATTACAGGTGAACACCGGGGAGCTGTTTTTT	CASSLLQVNTGELFF
-	TRBV6-1	TRBJ2-5	16	-	TGTGCCAGCAGTGAAACGGCAGGGAACAGCCAAGAGACCCAGTACTTC	CASSETAGNSQETQYF
-	TRBV4-1	TRBJ2-5	16	-	TGCGCCAGCAGCCAAGCCAGGCTTAACCTCCAAGAGACCCAGTACTTC	CASSQARLNLQETQYF
TRBD1	TRBV28	TRBJ1-5	17	few	TGTGCCAGCCAAACCATCCGACAGGGAATTAGCAATCAGCCCCAGCATTTT	CASQTIRQGISNQPQHF
TRBD1	TRBV12-3/TRBV12-4	TRBJ1-5	13	-	TGTGCCAGCAGCCGGACAGGGAACCAGCCCCAGCATTTT	CASSRTGNQPQHF
-	TRBV6-8	TRBJ1-2	13	-	TGTGCCAGCAGGACGGTCGGCGGTGATGGCTACACCTTC	CASRTVGGDGYTF
-	TRBV27	TRBJ2-7	14	-	TGTGCCAGCAGCCTCACGACGGGCTCCCACGAGCAGTACTTC	CASSLTTGSHEQYF
-	TRBV7-2	TRBJ1-1	13	once	TGTGCCAGCAGCCTAAACAGTGCCACTGAAGCTTTCTTT	CASSLNSATEAFF
-	TRBV20-1	TRBJ2-5	11	-	TGCAGTGGCCGGGGCCAAGAGACCCAGTACTTC	CSGRGQETQYF
-	TRBV4-2	TRBJ2-7	11	-	TGTGCCAGCAGCCAAGAGGAAGAGCAGTACTTC	CASSQEEEQYF
TRBD2	TRBV27	TRBJ2-1	16	-	TGTGCCAGCAGTTTATTAAGGGCTAGCGGAGCGGACGAGCAGTTCTTC	CASSLLRASGADEQFF
TRBD1	TRBV7-9	TRBJ2-1	16	-	TGTGCCAGCAGCTTAGTGTTGGGACAGACACACAATGAGCAGTTCTTC	CASSLVLGQTHNEQFF
TRBD1	TRBV24-1	TRBJ1-5	17	-	TGTGCCACCCACCCGGGCAGGGGGCAGGATAGCAATCAGCCCCAGCATTTT	CATHPGRGQDSNQPQHF
TRBD1	TRBV7-2	TRBJ1-2	17	few	TGTGCCAGCAGCTTAGTTGGAGGGGGCGGCTTTAACTATGGCTACACCTTC	CASSLVGGGGFNYGYTF
TRBD1	TRBV19	TRBJ2-1	15	-	TGTGCCAGTACCGCACAGGGGGAACTATACAATGAGCAGTTCTTC	CASTAQGELYNEQFF
-	TRBV12-3/TRBV12-4	TRBJ2-1	16	few	TGTGCCAGCAGTGAGGTTGACAGGATCGCCTACAATGAGCAGTTCTTC	CASSEVDRIAYNEQFF
TRBD1	TRBV12-3/TRBV12-4	TRBJ2-7	12	many	TGTGCCAGCGGGACAGGGTCCTACGAGCAGTACTTC	CASGTGSYEQYF
-	TRBV4-2	TRBJ2-3	16	-	TGTGCCAGCAGCCCTCTTTTCGGGGAAGTCACAGATACGCAGTATTTT	CASSPLFGEVTDTQYF
-	TRBV12-3/TRBV12-4	TRBJ1-1	17	few	TGTGCCAGCAGTTTCTCAAGACTGACACACTCTTACACTGAAGCTTTCTTT	CASSFSRLTHSYTEAFF
-	TRBV7-2	TRBJ2-7	15	-	TGTGCCAGCAGCTTAGAATCGGGAGCCTTGGACGAGCAGTACTTC	CASSLESGALDEQYF
TRBD2	TRBV6-1	TRBJ2-7	16	-	TGTGCCAGCAGTTTCCCCTTTAGCGGGAATCGTTACGAGCAGTACTTC	CASSFPFSGNRYEQYF
-	TRBV19	TRBJ1-1	14	-	TGTGCCAGTACCCAGAGGCAGGGGACCCCTGAAGCTTTCTTT	CASTQRQGTPEAFF
TRBD1	TRBV3-1	TRBJ2-7	15	once	TGTGCCAGCAGCCACCCGGGACAGGGGACCTACGAGCAGTACTTC	CASSHPGQGTYEQYF
-	TRBV7-8	TRBJ2-2	14	-	TGTGCCAGCAGCCTAGATGCCGGGGCCGGGGAGCTGTTTTTT	CASSLDAGAGELFF
-	TRBV7-8	TRBJ1-1	14	-	TGTGCCAGCAGCTTAGCGGAGAGGGGCACTGAAGCTTTCTTT	CASSLAERGTEAFF
TRBD1	TRBV6-6	TRBJ1-1	15	-	TGTGCCAGCAGTTACCCGCAGGGGGATAACACTGAAGCTTTCTTT	CASSYPQGDNTEAFF
-	TRBV27	TRBJ2-7	18	-	TGTGCCAGCAGTTTATCCCCCCCCTCCGGGACATACTCCTACGAGCAGTACTTC	CASSLSPPSGTYSYEQYF
TRBD2	TRBV12-3/TRBV12-4	TRBJ2-1	16	-	TGTGCCAGCAGTTTTAGGGGGACTAGGGGGGCCAATGAGCAGTTCTTC	CASSFRGTRGANEQFF
TRBD1	TRBV27	TRBJ2-7	14	-	TGTGCCAGCAGTCTAGCCGGGACAGGGGGCGAGCAGTACTTC	CASSLAGTGGEQYF
TRBD1	TRBV7-6	TRBJ2-7	14	-	TGTGCCAGCAGCTTAGGCCCACAGGGGAACGAGCAGTACTTC	CASSLGPQGNEQYF
-	TRBV30	TRBJ2-1	13	once	TGTGCCCTAGAATTCTCAGGTGGAAATGAGCAGTTCTTC	CALEFSGGNEQFF
TRBD2	TRBV7-6	TRBJ2-2	18	few	TGTGCCAGCAGCTTAATTTCTAAGGCGGGAGGCGGCACCGGGGAGCTGTTTTTT	CASSLISKAGGGTGELFF
-	TRBV7-9	TRBJ2-4	15	-	TGTGCCAGCAGCTCACAAGGGCCCGCCAAAAACATTCAGTACTTC	CASSSQGPAKNIQYF
TRBD2	TRBV20-1	TRBJ2-1	14	-	TGCAGTGTCCTCTCCGGGACTAGCCTCAATGAGCAGTTCTTC	CSVLSGTSLNEQFF